The present T cell receptor (beta chain) was sequenced within a study of beta chain features in type 1 diabetes. Reverse transcription of all isolated RNA meant that expressed TCRB transcripts were sequenced. Naive, central memory and regulatory T cell samples produced a mean of about 3.4 million reads. TCRdb keeps only in-frame clones here, not all; method: immunoSEQ multiplex PCR. The top ten clones hold about 0.044% of a sample with 300,000 to 450,000 clones, less than 20% of them seen once. Turning to this clone: Other DNA sequences from this sample encode an identical CDR3 as well.

A single heparinised blood sample, averaging roughly 110 mL, was obtained per donor. Each population that was sorted was more than 95% pure. V lost 3 bases to trimming and J lost 3 bases; unmatched junction nucleotides: 5. The CDR3 is 15 amino acids. CDR1 and CDR2 (germline): KGHSH, LQKENI. The TCR originated in a woman aged 18 to 35 in good health. The specimen sequenced was naive CD4+ T cells from blood. The chain combines TRBV18 with TRBJ1-2; 9 bases map to TRBD1. CDR3 amino acids: CASSPRTGEDYGYTF. The DNA for the CDR3 is TGTGCCAGCTCACCTCGGACAGGGGAGGACTATGGCTACACCTTC.